The clone carrying this T cell receptor beta chain was picked up many times. Its antigen is not known. The data were obtained in a study of tumor and adjacent non-tumor tissue in lung cancer. Overall study context: Each sample yielded millions of productive TCRbeta reads on average. Study results and limitations: TCR diversity was significantly greater in tumor than normal lung tissue.

The template was RNA from unsorted bulk tissue. The normal lung tissue was taken more than 3 cm from the tumor edge. The CDR3 consists of 12 residues. Trimming took off 4 bases at V and 6 bases at J, with 11 bases between the two ends. CDR1 and CDR2 from the germline V gene are SQVTM and ANQGSEA. TCRbeta libraries were built with three rounds of nested PCR, modified from ARM-PCR. Using its own MiXCR run on the multiplex PCR reads, TCRdb lists one record per CDR3 protein. The table lists 60,000 to 100,000 distinct CDR3 sequences, over 65% of them singletons, with around 40% in the top ten. V usage is TRBV29-1 and J usage is TRBJ2-3, with no clear D. The sequenced sample was distant non-tumor lung tissue. This clonotype was obtained from a man between 65 and 85 years old with non-small cell lung cancer. The CDR3 loop is CSVVSVADTQYF. The CDR3 nucleotides are TGCAGCGTTGTTTCGGTGGCGGATACGCAGTATTTT.